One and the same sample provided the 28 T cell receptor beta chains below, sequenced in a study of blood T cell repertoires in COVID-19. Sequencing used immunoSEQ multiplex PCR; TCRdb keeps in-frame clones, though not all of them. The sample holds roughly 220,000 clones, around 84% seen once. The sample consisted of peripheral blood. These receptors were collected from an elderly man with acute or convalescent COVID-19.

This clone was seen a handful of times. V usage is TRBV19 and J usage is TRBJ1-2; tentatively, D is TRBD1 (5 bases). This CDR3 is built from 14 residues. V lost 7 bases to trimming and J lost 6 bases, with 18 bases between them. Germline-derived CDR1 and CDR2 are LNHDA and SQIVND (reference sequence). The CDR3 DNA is TGTGCCAGTACCTCTGGGGGGTTCGTCCATGGCTACACCTTC. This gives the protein CASTSGGFVHGYTF. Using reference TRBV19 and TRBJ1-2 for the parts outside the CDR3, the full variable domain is DGGITQSPKYLFRKEGQNVTLSCEQNLNHDAMYWYRQDPGQGLRLIYYSQIVNDFQKGDIAEGYSVSREKKESFPLTVTSAQKNPTAFYLCASTSGGFVHGYTFGSGTRLTVV.

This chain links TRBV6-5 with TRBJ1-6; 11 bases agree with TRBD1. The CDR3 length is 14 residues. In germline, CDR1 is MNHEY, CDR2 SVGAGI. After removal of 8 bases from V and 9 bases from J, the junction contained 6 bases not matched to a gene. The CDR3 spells CASAPGTGGSPLHF. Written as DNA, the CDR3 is TGTGCCAGCGCGCCCGGGACAGGGGGTTCACCCCTCCACTTT.

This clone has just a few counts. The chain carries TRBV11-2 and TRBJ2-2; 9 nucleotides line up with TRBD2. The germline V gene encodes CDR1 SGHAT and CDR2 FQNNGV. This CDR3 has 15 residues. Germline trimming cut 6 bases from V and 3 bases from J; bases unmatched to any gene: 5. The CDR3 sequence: CASRPIAGDTGELFF. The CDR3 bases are TGTGCCAGCAGACCAATAGCGGGGGACACCGGGGAGCTGTTTTTT.

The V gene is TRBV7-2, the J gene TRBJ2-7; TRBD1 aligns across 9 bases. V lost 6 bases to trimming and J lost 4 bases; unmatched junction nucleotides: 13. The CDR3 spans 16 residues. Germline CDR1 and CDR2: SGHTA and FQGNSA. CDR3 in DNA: TGTGCCAGCAGTTCCGGGACAGGGAGCATCTTGTACGAGCAGTACTTC. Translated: CASSSGTGSILYEQYF. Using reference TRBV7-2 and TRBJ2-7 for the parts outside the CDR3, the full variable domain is GAGVSQSPSNKVTEKGKDVELRCDPISGHTALYWYRQSLGQGLEFLIYFQGNSAPDKSGLPSDRFSAERTGGSVSTLTIQRTQQEDSAVYLCASSSGTGSILYEQYFGPGTRLTVT.

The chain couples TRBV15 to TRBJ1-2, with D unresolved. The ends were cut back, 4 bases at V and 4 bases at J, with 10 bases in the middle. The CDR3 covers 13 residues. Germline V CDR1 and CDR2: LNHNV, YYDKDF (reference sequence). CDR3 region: CATSKARGYGYTF. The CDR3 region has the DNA TGTGCCACCAGCAAAGCCCGAGGCTATGGCTACACCTTC.

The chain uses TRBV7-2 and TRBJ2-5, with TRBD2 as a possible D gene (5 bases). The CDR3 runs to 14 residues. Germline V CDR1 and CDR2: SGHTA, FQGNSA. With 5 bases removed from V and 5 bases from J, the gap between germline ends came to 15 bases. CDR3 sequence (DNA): TGTGCCAGCAGCGCAGCGAGAGGGTGGGAGACCCAGTACTTC. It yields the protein CASSAARGWETQYF.

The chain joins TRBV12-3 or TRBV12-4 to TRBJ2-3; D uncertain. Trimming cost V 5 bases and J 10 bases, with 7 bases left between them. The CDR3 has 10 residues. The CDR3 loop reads CASSLSAQYF. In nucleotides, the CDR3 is TGTGCCAGCAGTCTATCTGCGCAGTATTTT.

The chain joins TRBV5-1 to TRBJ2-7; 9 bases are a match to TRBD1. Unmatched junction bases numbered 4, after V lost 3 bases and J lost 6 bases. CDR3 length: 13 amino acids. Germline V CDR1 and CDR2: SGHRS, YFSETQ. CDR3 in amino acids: CASSSGDRVEQYF. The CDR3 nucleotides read TGCGCCAGCAGCTCAGGGGACAGGGTCGAGCAGTACTTC.

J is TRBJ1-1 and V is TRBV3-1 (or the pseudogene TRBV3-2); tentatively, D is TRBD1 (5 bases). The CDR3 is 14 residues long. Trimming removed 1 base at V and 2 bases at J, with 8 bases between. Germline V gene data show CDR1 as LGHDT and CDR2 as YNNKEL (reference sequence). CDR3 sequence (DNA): TGTGCCAGCAGCCAAGGGACACTCAACACTGAAGCTTTCTTT. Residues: CASSQGTLNTEAFF.

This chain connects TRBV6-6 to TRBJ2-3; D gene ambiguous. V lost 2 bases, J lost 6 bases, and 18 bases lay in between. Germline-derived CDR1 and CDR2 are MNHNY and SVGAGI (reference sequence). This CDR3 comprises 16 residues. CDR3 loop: CASSYRDTRQTDTQYF. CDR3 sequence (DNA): TGTGCCAGCAGTTACAGAGATACAAGACAAACGGATACGCAGTATTTT.

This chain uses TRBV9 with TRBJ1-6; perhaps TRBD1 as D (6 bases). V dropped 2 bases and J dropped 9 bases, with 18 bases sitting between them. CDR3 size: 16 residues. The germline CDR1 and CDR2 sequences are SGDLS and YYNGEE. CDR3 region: CASSVDSKGVRSPLHF. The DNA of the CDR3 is TGTGCCAGCAGCGTTGATAGTAAGGGGGTCCGTTCACCCCTCCACTTT.

The chain's CDR3 is CASSYRQGGRTEAFF. CDR3 bases: TGTGCCAGCAGTTACCGACAGGGGGGGAGGACTGAAGCTTTCTTT. V is TRBV6-5 and J is TRBJ1-1; 9 bases align to TRBD1. The length of the CDR3 is 15 residues. With V trimmed by 2 bases and J by 5 bases, 6 bases remained unmatched. Germline CDR1 reads MNHEY; CDR2 reads SVGAGI.

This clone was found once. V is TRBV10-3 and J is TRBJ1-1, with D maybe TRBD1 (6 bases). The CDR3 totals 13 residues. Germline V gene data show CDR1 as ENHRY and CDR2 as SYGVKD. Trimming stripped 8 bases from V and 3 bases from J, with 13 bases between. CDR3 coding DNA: TGTGCCATCGGCCCGGACAGTTACACTGAAGCTTTCTTT. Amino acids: CAIGPDSYTEAFF.

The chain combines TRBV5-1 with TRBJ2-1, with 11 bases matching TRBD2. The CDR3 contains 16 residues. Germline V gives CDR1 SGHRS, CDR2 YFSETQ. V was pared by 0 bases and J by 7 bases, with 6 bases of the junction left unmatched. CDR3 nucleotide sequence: TGCGCCAGCAGCTTGGGTAGCGGGAGGGCCTTGAATGAGCAGTTCTTC. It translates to CASSLGSGRALNEQFF.

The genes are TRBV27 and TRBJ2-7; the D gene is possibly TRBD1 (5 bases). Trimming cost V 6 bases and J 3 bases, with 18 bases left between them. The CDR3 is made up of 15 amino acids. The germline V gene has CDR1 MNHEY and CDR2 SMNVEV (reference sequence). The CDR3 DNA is TGTGCCAGCAGCCCACCTATGGGGCCCATCTACGAGCAGTACTTC. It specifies CASSPPMGPIYEQYF.

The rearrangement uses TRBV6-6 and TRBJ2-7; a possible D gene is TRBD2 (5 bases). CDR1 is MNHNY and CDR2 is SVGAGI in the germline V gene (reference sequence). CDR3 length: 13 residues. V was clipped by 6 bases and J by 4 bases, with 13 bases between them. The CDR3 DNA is TGTGCCAGCAGCCAAATCTCGGGGTACGAGCAGTACGTC. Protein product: CASSQISGYEQYV.

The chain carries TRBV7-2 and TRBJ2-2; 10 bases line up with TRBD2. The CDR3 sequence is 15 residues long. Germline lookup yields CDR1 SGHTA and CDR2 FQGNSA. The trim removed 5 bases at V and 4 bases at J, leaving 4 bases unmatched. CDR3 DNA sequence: TGTGCCAGCAGCCCGACTAGCGGGTTCACCGGGGAGCTGTTTTTT. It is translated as CASSPTSGFTGELFF.

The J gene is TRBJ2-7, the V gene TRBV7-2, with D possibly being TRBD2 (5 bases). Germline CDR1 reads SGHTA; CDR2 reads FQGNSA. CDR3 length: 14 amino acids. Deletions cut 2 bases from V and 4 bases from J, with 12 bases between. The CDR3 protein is CASSLNRDIYEQYF. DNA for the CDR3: TGTGCCAGCAGCTTAAACCGGGATATATACGAGCAGTACTTC.

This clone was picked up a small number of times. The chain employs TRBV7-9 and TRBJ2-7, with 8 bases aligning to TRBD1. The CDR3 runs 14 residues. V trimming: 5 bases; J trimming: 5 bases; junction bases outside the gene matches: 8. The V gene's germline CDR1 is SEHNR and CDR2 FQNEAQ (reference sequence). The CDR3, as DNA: TGTGCCAGCAGCCTGGGACAGGCCTGGAACGAGCAGTACTTC. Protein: CASSLGQAWNEQYF.

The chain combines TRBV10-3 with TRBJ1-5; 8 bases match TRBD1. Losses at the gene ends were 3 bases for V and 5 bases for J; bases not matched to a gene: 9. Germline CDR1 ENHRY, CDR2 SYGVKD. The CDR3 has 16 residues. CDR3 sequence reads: CAISDSGQVGYQPQHF. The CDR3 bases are TGTGCCATCAGTGATTCGGGACAGGTGGGTTATCAGCCCCAGCATTTT.

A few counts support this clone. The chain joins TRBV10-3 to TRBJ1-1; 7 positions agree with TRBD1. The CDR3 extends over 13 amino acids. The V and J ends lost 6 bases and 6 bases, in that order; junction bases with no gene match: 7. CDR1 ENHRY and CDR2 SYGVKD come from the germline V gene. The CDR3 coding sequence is TGTGCCATCAGCTTTGACAGGGTTTCTGAAGCTTTCTTT. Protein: CAISFDRVSEAFF.

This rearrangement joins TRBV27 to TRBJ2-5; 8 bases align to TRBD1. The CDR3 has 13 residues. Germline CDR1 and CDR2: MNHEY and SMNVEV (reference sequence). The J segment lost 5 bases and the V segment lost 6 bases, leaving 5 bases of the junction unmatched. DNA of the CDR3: TGTGCCAGCAGAAAGACAGGGGTCGAGACCCAGTACTTC. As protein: CASRKTGVETQYF.

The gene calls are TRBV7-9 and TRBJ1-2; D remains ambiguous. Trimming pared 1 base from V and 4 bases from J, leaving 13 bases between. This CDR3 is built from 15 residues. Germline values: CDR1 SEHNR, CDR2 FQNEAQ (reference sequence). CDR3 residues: CASSLGGVGSYGYTF. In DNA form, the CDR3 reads TGTGCCAGCAGCTTAGGCGGGGTGGGGAGCTATGGCTACACCTTC.

The DNA of the CDR3 is TGCGCCAGCAGTGACTTCAGGGGGCCCACCGGGGAGCTGTTTTTT. Its protein is CASSDFRGPTGELFF. The rearrangement joins TRBV10-1 to TRBJ2-2, with TRBD1 matching 8 bases. The CDR3 length is 15 residues. The V gene end was trimmed by 3 bases and the J gene end by 4 bases; junction bases not matched to a gene: 4. Germline CDR1 reads WNHNN; CDR2 reads SYGVQD (reference sequence).

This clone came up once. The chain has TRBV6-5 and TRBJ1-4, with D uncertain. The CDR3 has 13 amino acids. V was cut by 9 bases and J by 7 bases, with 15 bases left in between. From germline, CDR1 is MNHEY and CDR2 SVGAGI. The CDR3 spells CASKSAGSEKLFF. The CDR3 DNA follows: TGTGCCAGTAAGTCGGCGGGGAGTGAAAAACTGTTTTTT.

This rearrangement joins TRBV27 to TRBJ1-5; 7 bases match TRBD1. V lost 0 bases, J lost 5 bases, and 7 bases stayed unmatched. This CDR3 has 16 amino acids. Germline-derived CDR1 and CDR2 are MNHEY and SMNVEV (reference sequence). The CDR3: CASSLSGYRGHQPQHF. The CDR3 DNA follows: TGTGCCAGCAGTTTATCGGGGTATAGGGGGCATCAGCCCCAGCATTTT.

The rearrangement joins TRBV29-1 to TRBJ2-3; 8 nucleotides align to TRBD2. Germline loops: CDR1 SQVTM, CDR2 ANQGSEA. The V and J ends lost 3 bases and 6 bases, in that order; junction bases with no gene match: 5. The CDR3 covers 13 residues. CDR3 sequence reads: CSVDAGGGDTQYF. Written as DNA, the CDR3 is TGCAGCGTTGATGCGGGGGGTGGGGATACGCAGTATTTT.

The CDR3: CASTPWAGRKLFF. In nucleotides, the CDR3 is TGTGCCAGCACCCCCTGGGCGGGGAGAAAACTGTTTTTT. The chain employs TRBV12-3 or TRBV12-4 and TRBJ1-4; D is unresolved. This CDR3 is built from 13 residues. Trimming left V 7 bases short and J 10 bases short, with 16 bases between.